One and the same sample provided the 8 T cell receptor beta chains below, sequenced in a study of blood T cell repertoires in COVID-19. This table comes from immunoSEQ multiplex PCR, and its TCRdb copy is limited to in-frame clones, with some not included. The sample records roughly 180,000 clones, about 84% being singletons. The sample was PBMCs or T cells enriched from blood (not recorded which). The receptors were sampled from a woman in her twenties or thirties who had recovered from COVID-19.

The chain carries TRBV13 and TRBJ2-1; 11 bases are a match to TRBD2. The germline gives CDR1 PRHDT, CDR2 FYEKMQ (reference sequence). Trimming removed 0 bases from V and 4 bases from J; junction bases left unmatched: 5. The CDR3 extends over 17 amino acids. DNA of the CDR3: TGTGCCAGCAGCTTAGGCTTGGGACTAGCGGTGTACAATGAGCAGTTCTTC. Translation: CASSLGLGLAVYNEQFF.

This clone was observed a single time. The chain recombines TRBV12-3 or TRBV12-4 with TRBJ1-1; TRBD1 might be the D (6 bases). The CDR3 covers 13 residues. V gave up 5 bases and J gave up 7 bases, with 14 bases separating them. DNA of the CDR3: TGTGCCAGCAGTGTAGACAGGAGCCTTGAAGCTTTCTTT. It codes for CASSVDRSLEAFF.

This chain connects TRBV4-2 to TRBJ1-2, with 9 bases aligning to TRBD1. The germline CDR1 and CDR2 sequences are LGHNA and YNFKEQ. Trimming removed 3 bases from V and 8 bases from J; junction bases left unmatched: 7. CDR3 length: 14 amino acids. The chain's CDR3 is CASSHPGTGLGYTF. In nucleotides, the CDR3 is TGTGCCAGCAGCCACCCCGGGACAGGGTTAGGCTACACCTTC.

The chain combines TRBV12-3 or TRBV12-4 with TRBJ2-7; D may be TRBD1 (6 bases). Trimming left V 4 bases short and J 3 bases short, with 10 bases between. The CDR3 has 13 residues. CDR3 protein: CASSSRDIYEQYF. The CDR3, as DNA: TGTGCCAGCAGTTCAAGGGACATCTACGAGCAGTACTTC.

The V and J genes are TRBV9 and TRBJ1-4; 8 bases are shared with TRBD1. CDR3 length: 16 residues. The J segment lost 3 bases and the V segment lost 1 base, leaving 5 bases of the junction unmatched. Germline loops: CDR1 SGDLS, CDR2 YYNGEE. CDR3 protein: CASSVQGAGANEKLFF. The CDR3 region has the DNA TGTGCCAGCAGCGTACAGGGGGCAGGGGCTAATGAAAAACTGTTTTTT.

The gene calls are TRBV30 and TRBJ2-1, with 8 bases identical to TRBD2. The J segment lost 5 bases and the V segment lost 2 bases, leaving 5 bases of the junction unmatched. The CDR3 length is 14 residues. CDR1 is GTSNPN and CDR2 is SVGIG in the germline V gene (reference sequence). The CDR3 region is CAWSPGLVDNEQFF. CDR3 in DNA: TGTGCCTGGAGTCCGGGACTAGTCGACAATGAGCAGTTCTTC.

Of note for this clone: Relative to the germline gene, one junction end is altered; a read error may explain this. V is TRBV15 and J is TRBJ2-1; maybe TRBD2 (5 bases). The germline gives CDR1 LNHNV, CDR2 YYDKDF (reference sequence). CDR3 length: 18 amino acids. The CDR3 is CTTSSPLLSGRTGSEQFF. The CDR3 DNA is TGTACCACCAGCAGCCCCTTGTTATCGGGCAGGACTGGTTCTGAGCAGTTCTTC.

The rearrangement joins TRBV5-1 to TRBJ2-7; D is unclear. The germline V gene encodes CDR1 SGHRS and CDR2 YFSETQ. V lost 3 bases and J lost 3, with 7 bases in between. This CDR3 has 12 amino acids. Here the CDR3 DNA reads TGCGCCAGCAGCTACAGTTTCTACGAGCAGTACTTC. Residues: CASSYSFYEQYF. Together with reference TRBV5-1 and TRBJ2-7, the CDR3 gives the full variable domain: KAGVTQTPRYLIKTRGQQVTLSCSPISGHRSVSWYQQTPGQGLQFLFEYFSETQRNKGNFPGRFSGRQFSNSRSEMNVSTLELGDSALYLCASSYSFYEQYFGPGTRLTVT.